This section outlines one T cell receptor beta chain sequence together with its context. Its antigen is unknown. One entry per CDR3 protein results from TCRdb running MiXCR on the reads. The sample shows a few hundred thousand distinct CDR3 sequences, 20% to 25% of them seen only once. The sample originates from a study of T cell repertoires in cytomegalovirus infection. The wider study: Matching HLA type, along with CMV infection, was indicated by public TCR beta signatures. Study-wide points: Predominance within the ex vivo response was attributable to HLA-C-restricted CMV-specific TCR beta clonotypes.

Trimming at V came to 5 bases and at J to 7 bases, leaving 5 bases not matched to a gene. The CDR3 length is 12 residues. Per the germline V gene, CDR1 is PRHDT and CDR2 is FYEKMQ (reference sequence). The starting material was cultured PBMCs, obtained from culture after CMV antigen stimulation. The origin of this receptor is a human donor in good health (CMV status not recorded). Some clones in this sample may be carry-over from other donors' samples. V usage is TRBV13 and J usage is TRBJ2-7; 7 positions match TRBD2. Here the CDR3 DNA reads TGTGCCAGCAGCCTGATGGGGGGGGAGCAGTACGTC. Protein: CASSLMGGEQYV.